This is a list of T cell receptor beta chains from one sample in a study of beta chain features in type 1 diabetes. TCRdb's copy holds only in-frame clones and misses some; the assay was immunoSEQ multiplex PCR. Of some 410,000 clones listed, roughly 10% were seen once; the top ten hold about 0.045%. Sequences were obtained from naive CD4+ T cells from blood. These receptor sequences come from a woman younger than 30 in good health. CDR3s leave out the opening cysteine and the closing phenylalanine or tryptophan. Fields, in order: V gene, D gene, J gene, CDR3 protein. D genes are given only for firm matches.

v_call: TRBV18; d_call: NA; j_call: TRBJ2-7; cdr3_aa: ASSRFDLQRDSEQY
v_call: TRBV21-1; d_call: NA; j_call: TRBJ1-1; cdr3_aa: ASSKAMNTEAF
v_call: TRBV2; d_call: NA; j_call: TRBJ2-3; cdr3_aa: ASSERPDTQY
v_call: TRBV7-8; d_call: NA; j_call: TRBJ1-1; cdr3_aa: ASSLVNTEAF
v_call: TRBV9; d_call: TRBD2; j_call: TRBJ2-1; cdr3_aa: ASSFSGDGYNEQF
v_call: TRBV7-2; d_call: TRBD2; j_call: TRBJ2-3; cdr3_aa: ASSFGLAGDTQY
v_call: TRBV7-2; d_call: NA; j_call: TRBJ2-3; cdr3_aa: ASSLKQTPSTDTQY
v_call: TRBV5-6; d_call: TRBD2; j_call: TRBJ2-5; cdr3_aa: ASSLRSGGSGETQY
v_call: TRBV19; d_call: NA; j_call: TRBJ1-1; cdr3_aa: ASSIGPNTEAF
v_call: TRBV7-8; d_call: NA; j_call: TRBJ2-3; cdr3_aa: ASSPGLPTDTQY
v_call: TRBV6-6; d_call: TRBD2; j_call: TRBJ2-5; cdr3_aa: ASRTLAGLETQY
v_call: TRBV5-1; d_call: NA; j_call: TRBJ1-2; cdr3_aa: ASSLDVNYGYT
v_call: TRBV29-1; d_call: TRBD1; j_call: TRBJ1-2; cdr3_aa: SDGQGVVGYT
v_call: TRBV14; d_call: NA; j_call: TRBJ2-5; cdr3_aa: ASSQDIVATQY
v_call: TRBV7-9; d_call: NA; j_call: TRBJ1-4; cdr3_aa: ASSLGGGEKLF
v_call: TRBV28; d_call: NA; j_call: TRBJ2-2; cdr3_aa: ASSLRSDHGELF
v_call: TRBV18; d_call: NA; j_call: TRBJ2-5; cdr3_aa: ASSPPGSLRETQY
v_call: TRBV18; d_call: NA; j_call: TRBJ2-7; cdr3_aa: ASSPKDEQY
v_call: TRBV5-4; d_call: NA; j_call: TRBJ1-2; cdr3_aa: ASSLTANYGYT
v_call: TRBV28; d_call: NA; j_call: TRBJ2-4; cdr3_aa: ASTANGAKNIQY
v_call: TRBV7-2; d_call: TRBD1; j_call: TRBJ2-3; cdr3_aa: ASSPGTVNPDTQY
v_call: TRBV29-1; d_call: NA; j_call: TRBJ2-5; cdr3_aa: SVEVFYSAIQETQY
v_call: TRBV7-2; d_call: TRBD2; j_call: TRBJ2-7; cdr3_aa: ASSRGTSGSTYEQY
v_call: TRBV9; d_call: NA; j_call: TRBJ2-1; cdr3_aa: ASSVSGRLYNEQF
v_call: TRBV7-2; d_call: NA; j_call: TRBJ2-3; cdr3_aa: ASSPPRLGSTDTQY
v_call: TRBV25-1; d_call: NA; j_call: TRBJ2-2; cdr3_aa: ASSELGGPANTGELF
v_call: TRBV5-4; d_call: NA; j_call: TRBJ1-1; cdr3_aa: ASSLEGRRGTEAF
v_call: TRBV18; d_call: TRBD1; j_call: TRBJ1-1; cdr3_aa: ASSPRVTGDTEAF
v_call: TRBV30; d_call: NA; j_call: TRBJ2-7; cdr3_aa: AWAPGLSEQY
v_call: TRBV7-9; d_call: TRBD2; j_call: TRBJ2-1; cdr3_aa: ASSSGVAGGWNEQF
v_call: TRBV29-1; d_call: NA; j_call: TRBJ2-7; cdr3_aa: SVAGLNTYEQY
v_call: TRBV10-3; d_call: NA; j_call: TRBJ1-6; cdr3_aa: AISEESSYNSPLH
v_call: TRBV7-2; d_call: NA; j_call: TRBJ1-3; cdr3_aa: ASSLNRNTIY
v_call: TRBV7-2; d_call: NA; j_call: TRBJ2-7; cdr3_aa: ASSTQYGQAYEQY
v_call: TRBV13; d_call: NA; j_call: TRBJ2-1; cdr3_aa: ASSQLIEGPNEQF
v_call: TRBV6-1; d_call: NA; j_call: TRBJ1-2; cdr3_aa: ASSTGYNYGYT
v_call: TRBV7-2; d_call: TRBD2; j_call: TRBJ2-5; cdr3_aa: ASSLVLATETQY
v_call: TRBV9; d_call: NA; j_call: TRBJ1-3; cdr3_aa: ASSERSSGNTIY
v_call: TRBV7-9; d_call: TRBD1; j_call: TRBJ1-2; cdr3_aa: ASSEHRDRLHDLYGYT
v_call: TRBV25-1; d_call: TRBD2; j_call: TRBJ2-3; cdr3_aa: ASSSFAGGNTDTQY
v_call: TRBV5-4; d_call: TRBD1; j_call: TRBJ1-2; cdr3_aa: ASRPTDRAPGYT
v_call: TRBV9; d_call: TRBD2; j_call: TRBJ2-3; cdr3_aa: ASSVDSGLATDTQY
v_call: TRBV10-3; d_call: TRBD2; j_call: TRBJ2-3; cdr3_aa: AISGISGTTDTQY
v_call: TRBV7-2; d_call: TRBD2; j_call: TRBJ2-1; cdr3_aa: ASSLRGLGTYNEQF
v_call: TRBV4-3; d_call: NA; j_call: TRBJ2-3; cdr3_aa: ASSQAVNSRDTQY
v_call: TRBV4-1; d_call: NA; j_call: TRBJ2-3; cdr3_aa: ASSQDGTTSTDTQY
v_call: TRBV2; d_call: TRBD2; j_call: TRBJ2-5; cdr3_aa: ASSEAGAGGQETQY
v_call: TRBV29-1; d_call: NA; j_call: TRBJ1-1; cdr3_aa: SVVLNTEAF
v_call: TRBV7-2; d_call: TRBD2; j_call: TRBJ2-1; cdr3_aa: ASSLDGAGGSSQF
v_call: TRBV11-2; d_call: NA; j_call: TRBJ2-7; cdr3_aa: ASSASRGTYEQY
v_call: TRBV5-1; d_call: NA; j_call: TRBJ2-5; cdr3_aa: ASSLSGTGAQETQY
v_call: TRBV14; d_call: TRBD2; j_call: TRBJ2-4; cdr3_aa: ASSQDWVGLAGGLRSIQY
v_call: TRBV19; d_call: TRBD1; j_call: TRBJ2-1; cdr3_aa: ASSETGSSYNEQF
v_call: TRBV6-5; d_call: NA; j_call: TRBJ2-7; cdr3_aa: ASGTKFYEQY